The 30 T cell receptor beta chains below were found in one sample sequenced in a study of blood T cell repertoires in COVID-19. TCRdb's table, derived via immunoSEQ multiplex PCR, lists solely in-frame clones and lacks some. This table holds around 270,000 clones, about four fifths found once. The sequenced material came from peripheral blood. These receptor sequences come from a person aged 65 to 85 with COVID-19, enrolled during active disease.

The chain recombines TRBV27 with TRBJ2-7; 8 bases are shared with TRBD2. Trimming at V came to 5 bases and at J to 3 bases, leaving 9 bases not matched to a gene. The CDR3 has 15 residues. Germline CDR1 MNHEY, CDR2 SMNVEV (reference sequence). The CDR3 reads CASSPYGTRDYEQYF. The DNA of the CDR3 is TGTGCCAGCAGTCCGTACGGGACTAGGGACTACGAGCAGTACTTC.

The chain joins TRBV28 to TRBJ1-4; D not resolved. This CDR3 spans 15 amino acids. CDR1 is MDHEN and CDR2 is SYDVKM in the germline V gene. The V and J ends lost 1 base and 7 bases respectively, with 13 bases between them. The CDR3 DNA sequence: TGTGCCAGCAGTTTATTGTCCGGGTCGGGTGAAAAACTGTTTTTT. Protein: CASSLLSGSGEKLFF.

The chain carries TRBV18 and TRBJ2-7; 10 nucleotides agree with TRBD1. Germline CDR1 KGHSH, CDR2 LQKENI. V lost 3 bases, J lost 9 bases, and 11 bases stayed unmatched. The CDR3 runs 15 residues. The CDR3 protein is CASSPSGTGAQGQYF. The CDR3 nucleotides are TGTGCCAGCTCACCTTCCGGGACAGGGGCTCAGGGGCAGTACTTC. Full variable domain (outside the CDR3, taken from reference TRBV18 and TRBJ2-7): NAGVMQNPRHLVRRRGQEARLRCSPMKGHSHVYWYRQLPEEGLKFMVYLQKENIIDESGMPKERFSAEFPKEGPSILRIQQVVRGDSAAYFCASSPSGTGAQGQYFGPGTRLTVT.

This clone appeared a few times. V usage is TRBV7-2 and J usage is TRBJ2-5; D gene uncertain. The CDR3 is made up of 12 amino acids. The V end was cut by 5 bases, the J end by 3 bases, with 7 bases between. Germline V gene sequence: CDR1 SGHTA, CDR2 FQGNSA. CDR3 sequence (DNA): TGTGCCAGCAGCCTAACTAAAGAGACCCAGTACTTC. Residues: CASSLTKETQYF.

V gene TRBV7-2 combines with J gene TRBJ1-1, with D possibly matching TRBD1 (5 bases). In germline, CDR1 is SGHTA, CDR2 FQGNSA. The CDR3 is 15 residues long. Trimming left V 1 base short and J 7 bases short, with 16 bases between. The CDR3 is CASSLVVQGPREAFF. DNA of the CDR3: TGTGCCAGCAGCTTAGTAGTTCAGGGCCCCCGTGAAGCTTTCTTT.

This chain links TRBV6-5 with TRBJ2-7, with TRBD1 identical over 9 bases. The germline gives CDR1 MNHEY, CDR2 SVGAGI. The CDR3 is 14 amino acids. J lost 2 bases, V lost 8 bases, and 7 bases had no gene match. In DNA form, the CDR3 reads TGTGCCAGCTATCGGGACAGGGCGCCCTACGAGCAGTACTTC. Residues: CASYRDRAPYEQYF.

The chain couples TRBV7-2 to TRBJ2-7, with 8 nucleotides matching TRBD2. CDR3 length: 14 residues. The germline V gene encodes CDR1 SGHTA and CDR2 FQGNSA. V gave up 5 bases and J gave up 0 bases; unmatched junction bases: 3. For the CDR3, the DNA is TGTGCCAGCAGCCCGAGCGGGAGCTCCTACGAGCAGTACTTC. Translated, it gives CASSPSGSSYEQYF.

The J gene is TRBJ2-1, the V gene TRBV13, with 9 bases aligning to TRBD2. Trimming cost V 4 bases and J 7 bases; bases outside gene matches: 8. The CDR3 totals 15 residues. CDR1 PRHDT and CDR2 FYEKMQ come from the germline V gene (reference sequence). The CDR3 loop reads CASSSPGLARNEQFF. CDR3 nucleotides: TGTGCCAGCAGCTCGCCGGGACTAGCTCGAAATGAGCAGTTCTTC.

This rearrangement joins TRBV3-1 (or the pseudogene TRBV3-2) to TRBJ1-4; TRBD1 might be the D (5 bases). V lost 2 bases and J 4 bases, leaving 14 bases between the germline ends. Germline V gene sequence: CDR1 LGHDT, CDR2 YNNKEL (reference sequence). The CDR3 has 16 residues. CDR3 DNA: TGTGCCAGCAGCCAAAGAGACAGCTTTTTTAATGAAAAACTGTTTTTT. As protein: CASSQRDSFFNEKLFF.

The rearrangement uses TRBV28 and TRBJ2-1; TRBD2 matches 9 bases. Germline CDR1 MDHEN, CDR2 SYDVKM. The V and J ends lost 5 bases and 7 bases, in that order; junction bases with no gene match: 6. CDR3 length: 14 residues. This CDR3 is CASSPRLAENEQFF. In DNA form, the CDR3 reads TGTGCCAGCAGTCCCCGACTAGCGGAGAATGAGCAGTTCTTC.

The chain is built from TRBV13 and TRBJ2-3; the match to TRBD1 covers 7 bases. Per the germline V gene, CDR1 is PRHDT and CDR2 is FYEKMQ (reference sequence). Unmatched junction bases numbered 16, after V lost 4 bases and J lost 0 bases. The CDR3 extends over 19 amino acids. CDR3 nucleotide sequence: TGTGCCAGCAGCTCTTTTGTGGCTCAGGGGACAGCTAGCACAGATACGCAGTATTTT. Encoded protein: CASSSFVAQGTASTDTQYF. The variable domain in full, completed from reference TRBV13 and TRBJ2-3, reads AAGVIQSPRHLIKEKRETATLKCYPIPRHDTVYWYQQGPGQDPQFLISFYEKMQSDKGSIPDRFSAQQFSDYHSELNMSSLELGDSALYFCASSSFVAQGTASTDTQYFGPGTRLTVL.

The rearrangement joins TRBV11-2 to TRBJ1-3; 7 nucleotides agree with TRBD1. V lost 5 bases to trimming and J lost 1 base; unmatched junction nucleotides: 8. The V gene's germline CDR1 is SGHAT and CDR2 FQNNGV. This CDR3 contains 16 residues. The CDR3 coding sequence is TGTGCCAGCAGCCCCTGGACAGGACAATCTGGAAACACCATATATTTT. Translating gives CASSPWTGQSGNTIYF.

This rearrangement joins TRBV6-7 to TRBJ2-7; possibly TRBD1 for D (5 bases). TRBV6-7 has ORF status, its function being uncertain. V was cut by 5 bases and J by 1 base, with 9 bases left in between. The CDR3 totals 13 residues. The CDR3 DNA follows: TGTGCCAGCAGTCGAGGACAATCCTACGAGCAGTACTTC. It yields the protein CASSRGQSYEQYF.

V and J are TRBV7-9 and TRBJ2-3, with TRBD2 matching 9 bases. Trimming at V came to 5 bases and at J to 2 bases, leaving 8 bases not matched to a gene. CDR1 SEHNR and CDR2 FQNEAQ come from the germline V gene (reference sequence). The CDR3 length is 16 residues. The CDR3 DNA reads as TGTGCCAGCAGCCTGGGAATAGCGGGGGACACAGATACGCAGTATTTT. Encoded protein: CASSLGIAGDTDTQYF.

The rearrangement uses TRBV28 and TRBJ1-5; D unclear. Germline V gene data show CDR1 as MDHEN and CDR2 as SYDVKM. The V end was cut by 2 bases, the J end by 9 bases, with 8 bases between. CDR3 length equals 12 residues. This CDR3 is CASSLGGWPQHF. CDR3 in DNA: TGTGCCAGCAGTTTAGGAGGATGGCCCCAGCATTTT.

This clone appeared once. This chain connects TRBV7-3 to TRBJ2-5; maybe TRBD1 (6 bases). The CDR3 covers 13 residues. Trimming took 2 bases from V and 4 from J, leaving 8 bases between them. Germline V gene sequence: CDR1 SGHTA, CDR2 FQGTGA. Here the CDR3 reads CASSLRRGETQYF. The DNA of the CDR3 is TGTGCCAGCAGCTTACGCAGGGGAGAGACCCAGTACTTC.

V usage is TRBV14 and J usage is TRBJ1-2; 12 nucleotides match TRBD1. The length of the CDR3 is 16 residues. Germline-derived CDR1 and CDR2 are SGHDN and FVKESK. The V gene end was trimmed by 4 bases and the J gene end by 8 bases; junction bases not matched to a gene: 11. The CDR3 DNA reads as TGTGCCAGCAGCCGACGAGGGACAGGGGGCTTGGGAGGCTACACCTTC. Its protein product is CASSRRGTGGLGGYTF.

Note on this clone: Other DNA variants within this sample encode the same CDR3. This chain connects TRBV19 to TRBJ1-2; 7 bases match TRBD1. Germline trimming cut 5 bases from V and 5 bases from J; bases unmatched to any gene: 2. The CDR3 runs 12 residues. Germline V gene lookup returns CDR1 LNHDA and CDR2 SQIVND (reference sequence). The CDR3: CASSLTGYGYTF. CDR3 nucleotide sequence: TGTGCCAGTAGTTTGACAGGGTATGGCTACACCTTC.

The rearrangement uses TRBV5-5 and TRBJ2-7; TRBD2 might be the D (5 bases). The CDR3 has 14 residues. Per the germline V gene, CDR1 is SGHKS and CDR2 is YYEKEE (reference sequence). V was clipped by 1 base and J by 0 bases, with 8 bases between them. CDR3 DNA sequence: TGTGCCAGCAGCTTGCAAGCGGCCTCCTACGAGCAGTACTTC. As protein: CASSLQAASYEQYF.

The rearrangement joins TRBV5-4 to TRBJ2-7; 7 nucleotides line up with TRBD1. This CDR3 is built from 18 residues. Trimming removed 1 base from V and 2 bases from J; junction bases left unmatched: 15. The germline V gene has CDR1 SGHNT and CDR2 YYREEE (reference sequence). CDR3 loop: CASSLYGKWDSETYEQYF. The CDR3, as DNA: TGTGCCAGCAGCTTGTACGGGAAGTGGGACAGCGAGACCTACGAGCAGTACTTC.

V gene TRBV7-6 combines with J gene TRBJ2-7, with 11 bases fitting TRBD1. The CDR3 consists of 15 residues. V was clipped by 5 bases and J by 3 bases; unmatched bases: 6. Germline CDR1 and CDR2: SGHVS and FNYEAQ. CDR3 DNA sequence: TGTGCCAGCAGCGACACGGGGACAGGGGGCTACGAGCAGTACTTC. Translated, it gives CASSDTGTGGYEQYF.

This clone was detected once. V is TRBV14 and J is TRBJ1-2; D ambiguous. Trimming removed 1 base from V and 3 bases from J, with 15 bases in between. The CDR3 is made up of 16 amino acids. Germline loops: CDR1 SGHDN, CDR2 FVKESK. The CDR3 reads CASSQGRFREDYGYTF. Here the CDR3 DNA reads TGTGCCAGCAGCCAAGGGCGGTTTAGGGAGGACTATGGCTACACCTTC.

The chain uses TRBV7-2 and TRBJ1-2, with D unclear. This CDR3 comprises 15 residues. Germline V gives CDR1 SGHTA, CDR2 FQGNSA. The V end lost 1 base, the J end lost 0 bases, and 9 bases lay between the germline ends. The CDR3 DNA reads TGTGCCAGCAGCTTAGATGTAGCGGCTAACTATGGCTACACCTTC. Protein sequence: CASSLDVAANYGYTF.

A few counts support this clone. V and J are TRBV20-1 and TRBJ2-7, with D perhaps TRBD2 (5 bases). Looked up from germline, CDR1 is DFQATT and CDR2 is SNEGSKA (reference sequence). This CDR3 comprises 11 residues. The germline V and J ends were trimmed by 6 bases and 4 bases, with 10 bases remaining between them. The CDR3 protein is CSAPEGYEQYF. The CDR3 DNA reads TGCAGTGCACCCGAGGGATACGAGCAGTACTTC.

In this sample, this clone turned up once. J is TRBJ2-7 and V is TRBV7-3; D is perhaps TRBD2 (6 bases). V lost 2 bases to trimming and J lost 7 bases, with 12 bases between them. The CDR3 has 13 amino acids. Germline V lookup: CDR1 SGHTA, CDR2 FQGTGA. The DNA for the CDR3 is TGTGCCAGCAGCTTATCGGTTCGGGGGGAGCAGTACTTC. Translation gives CASSLSVRGEQYF.

V usage is TRBV19 and J usage is TRBJ2-1; 9 bases are shared with TRBD2. The germline CDR1 and CDR2 sequences are LNHDA and SQIVND (reference sequence). The length of the CDR3 is 15 residues. V lost 5 bases and J lost 9; bases outside the gene matches: 11. The CDR3, as DNA: TGTGCCAGTAGTGTCTTAGCGGGAGATGGGAGTGAGCAGTTCTTC. Its protein is CASSVLAGDGSEQFF.

This chain joins TRBV5-1 and TRBJ2-5, with a tentative D call TRBD2 (6 bases). The CDR3 loop spans 14 amino acids. V was shortened by 2 bases and J by 4 bases, with 12 bases between the two germline ends. The V gene's germline CDR1 is SGHRS and CDR2 YFSETQ. The CDR3 here is CASSFLPGGETQYF. CDR3 sequence (DNA): TGCGCCAGCAGCTTTCTACCCGGGGGAGAGACCCAGTACTTC. The whole variable domain, remainder taken from reference TRBV5-1 and TRBJ2-5, is KAGVTQTPRYLIKTRGQQVTLSCSPISGHRSVSWYQQTPGQGLQFLFEYFSETQRNKGNFPGRFSGRQFSNSRSEMNVSTLELGDSALYLCASSFLPGGETQYFGPGTRLLVL.

The chain employs TRBV3-1 (or the pseudogene TRBV3-2) and TRBJ1-5; D gene unclear. Germline lookup yields CDR1 LGHDT and CDR2 YNNKEL (reference sequence). This CDR3 has 15 residues. Trimming took 2 bases from V and 5 from J, leaving 13 bases between them. CDR3: CASSQYRGSDQPQHF. The CDR3 DNA reads TGTGCCAGCAGCCAATATCGCGGCAGCGATCAGCCCCAGCATTTT.

The V gene is TRBV28, the J gene TRBJ2-4; D not certain. Trimming removed 6 bases at V and 8 bases at J, with 20 bases between. CDR3 length: 15 residues. Per the germline V gene, CDR1 is MDHEN and CDR2 is SYDVKM. CDR3 coding DNA: TGTGCCAGCAGGGTAGCACTCGTCAAGACCCACATTCAGTACTTC. Its protein is CASRVALVKTHIQYF.

This clone has more than one count but fewer than ten. V gene TRBV5-1 combines with J gene TRBJ1-4; 7 bases match TRBD1. Germline CDR1 is SGHRS and CDR2 is YFSETQ. This CDR3 spans 15 amino acids. The V and J ends lost 3 bases and 8 bases, in that order; junction bases with no gene match: 10. This chain's CDR3 is CASSSEGSGGEKLFF. Here the CDR3 DNA reads TGCGCCAGCAGCTCGGAGGGGTCAGGGGGAGAAAAACTGTTTTTT.